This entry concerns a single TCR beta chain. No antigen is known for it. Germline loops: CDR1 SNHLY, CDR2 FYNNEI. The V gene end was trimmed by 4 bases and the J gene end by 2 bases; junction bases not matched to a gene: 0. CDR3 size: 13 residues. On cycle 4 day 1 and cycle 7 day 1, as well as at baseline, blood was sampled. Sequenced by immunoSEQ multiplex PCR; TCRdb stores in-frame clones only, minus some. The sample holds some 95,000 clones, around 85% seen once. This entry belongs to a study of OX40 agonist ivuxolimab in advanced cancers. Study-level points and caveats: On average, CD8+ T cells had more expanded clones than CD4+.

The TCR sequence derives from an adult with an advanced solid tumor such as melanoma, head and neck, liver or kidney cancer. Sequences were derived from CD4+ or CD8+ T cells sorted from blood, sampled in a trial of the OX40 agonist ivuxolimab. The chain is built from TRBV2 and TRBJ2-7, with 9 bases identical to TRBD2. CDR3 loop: CASSGLAAYEQYF. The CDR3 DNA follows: TGTGCCAGCAGTGGACTAGCGGCCTACGAGCAGTACTTC.